Sequencing of this T cell receptor beta chain was carried out in a study of T cells after yellow fever vaccination. In the study overall: In the case of low-cell-number fractions, SMART-Seq v4 Ultra Low Input was used for preparation. Whole-study findings and limits: Among primary-vaccination clones, most reappeared after the booster, at 95% to 96% for CD4 and under 90% for CD8. Faster peaking, at day 5 versus 15, marked a secondary response that was weaker.

UMIs were added to TCR cDNA along with a universal primer site when it was made by 5'RACE template switching. TCRdb analysed the 5' RACE reads with MiXCR anew, one entry per CDR3 protein. Here the sample spans about 320,000 distinct CDR3 sequences, around 4.5% being singletons. A remark on this clonotype: Its antigen is unidentified.

This TCR derives from a man younger than 35 who received the YFV17D yellow fever vaccine. Sample: PBMCs, taken 15 days after the yellow fever booster vaccination.

The CDR3 DNA reads as TGCGCCAGCAGCCAAGGACTGGCTAACTATGGCTACACCTTC. Translation: CASSQGLANYGYTF. J is TRBJ1-2 and V is TRBV4-1; D ambiguous. The CDR3 covers 14 residues. V lost 1 base, J lost 0 bases, and 6 bases lay in between. Germline V gives CDR1 MGHRA, CDR2 YSYEKL.